This T cell receptor (beta chain) was identified in a study of T cells in Graves' hyperthyroidism and ophthalmopathy. It was RNA transcripts that yielded the amplified TCR beta CDR3 regions. The HTBI primer set served for first-round RT-PCR of the TCR CDR3. TCRdb reanalysed the multiplex PCR reads using MiXCR and keeps one entry per CDR3 protein. Of hundreds of thousands of distinct CDR3 sequences listed, 46% are singletons. About this clonotype: The antigen remains undetermined.

Newly diagnosed hyperthyroidism, duration under 2 months, in patients aged 18 to 65. Orbital computed tomography and thyroid ultrasound, together with serum TRAb and thyroxine and clinical symptoms, were used for diagnoses. The V gene end was trimmed by 2 bases and the J gene end by 0 bases; junction bases not matched to a gene: 4. Germline CDR1 DFQATT, CDR2 SNEGSKA (reference sequence). This CDR3 spans 15 amino acids. General study results and limits: Among clonotypes expanded in thyroid above 0.001, most were also found in blood.

This chain uses TRBV20-1 with TRBJ1-1, with 9 bases aligning to TRBD1. The receptor was isolated from a young woman with Graves' hyperthyroidism. Material for sequencing was peripheral blood or thyroid tissue (not recorded which). CDR3 sequence reads: CSARSWTGVNTEAFF. In DNA form, the CDR3 reads TGCAGTGCTAGATCCTGGACAGGGGTGAACACTGAAGCTTTCTTT.